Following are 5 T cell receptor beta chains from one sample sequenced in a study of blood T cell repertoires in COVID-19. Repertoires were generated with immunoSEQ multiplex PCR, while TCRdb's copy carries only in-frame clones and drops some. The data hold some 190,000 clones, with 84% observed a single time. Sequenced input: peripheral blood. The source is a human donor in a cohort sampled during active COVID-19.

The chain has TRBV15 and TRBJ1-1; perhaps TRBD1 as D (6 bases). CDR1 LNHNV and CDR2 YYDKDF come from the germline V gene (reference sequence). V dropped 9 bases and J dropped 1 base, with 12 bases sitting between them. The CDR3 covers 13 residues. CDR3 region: CATSGQQNTEAFF. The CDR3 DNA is TGTGCCACTAGCGGACAGCAGAACACTGAAGCTTTCTTT.

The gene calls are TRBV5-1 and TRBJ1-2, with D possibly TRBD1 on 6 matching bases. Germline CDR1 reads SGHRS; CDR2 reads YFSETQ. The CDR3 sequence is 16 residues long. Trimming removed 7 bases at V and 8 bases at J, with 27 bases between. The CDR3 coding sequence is TGCGCCAGCGGCGCGTCAGGGGCCGACATCCTCTCGGGCTACACCTTC. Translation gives CASGASGADILSGYTF.

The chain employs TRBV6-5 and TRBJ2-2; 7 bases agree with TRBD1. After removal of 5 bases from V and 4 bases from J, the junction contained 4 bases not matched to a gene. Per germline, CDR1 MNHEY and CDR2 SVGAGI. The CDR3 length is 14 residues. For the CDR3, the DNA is TGTGCCAGCAGTCGACAGGGAGCCACCGGGGAGCTGTTTTTT. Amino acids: CASSRQGATGELFF.

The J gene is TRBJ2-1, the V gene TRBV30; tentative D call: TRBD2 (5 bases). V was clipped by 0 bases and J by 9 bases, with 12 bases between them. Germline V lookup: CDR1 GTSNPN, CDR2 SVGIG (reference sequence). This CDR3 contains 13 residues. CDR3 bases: TGTGCCTGGAGTGTAACGGGATTCGGTGAGCAGTTCTTC. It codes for CAWSVTGFGEQFF.

The CDR3 spells CASSPWDRETYEQYF. The CDR3 DNA reads as TGTGCCAGCAGTCCTTGGGACAGGGAAACCTACGAGCAGTACTTC. This sequence joins TRBV28 and TRBJ2-7, with TRBD1 matching 9 bases. V shed 5 bases, J shed 2 bases, and the junction held 7 bases outside the gene matches. The V gene's germline CDR1 is MDHEN and CDR2 SYDVKM. This CDR3 comprises 15 residues.